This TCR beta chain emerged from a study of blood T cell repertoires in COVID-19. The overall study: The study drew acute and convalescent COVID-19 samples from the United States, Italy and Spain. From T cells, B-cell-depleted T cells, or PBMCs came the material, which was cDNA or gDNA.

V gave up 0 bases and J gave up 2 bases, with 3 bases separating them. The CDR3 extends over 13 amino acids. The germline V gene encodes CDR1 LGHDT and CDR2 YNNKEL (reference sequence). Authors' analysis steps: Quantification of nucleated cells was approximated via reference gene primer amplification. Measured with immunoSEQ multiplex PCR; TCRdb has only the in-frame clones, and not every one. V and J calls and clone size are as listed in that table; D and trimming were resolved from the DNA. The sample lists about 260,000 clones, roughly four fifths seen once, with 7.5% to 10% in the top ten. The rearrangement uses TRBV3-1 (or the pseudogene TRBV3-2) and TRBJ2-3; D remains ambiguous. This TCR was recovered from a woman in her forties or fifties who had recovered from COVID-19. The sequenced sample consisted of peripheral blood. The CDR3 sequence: CASSQEYTDTQYF. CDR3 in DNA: TGTGCCAGCAGCCAAGAGTACACAGATACGCAGTATTTT.